The clone carrying this T cell receptor (beta chain) was detected a few times. Its antigen remains unknown. With no exceptions, donors were healthy Caucasians. TCRdb processed the 5' RACE reads anew with MiXCR; each CDR3 protein has one entry. The sample includes about 1.7 million distinct CDR3 sequences, 25% to 35% of them seen just once. The entry originates in a study of identical twins. CDR3 length: 15 residues. CDR1 is DFQATT, CDR2 SNEGSKA, per germline (reference sequence). The V gene end was trimmed by 3 bases and the J gene end by 6 bases; junction bases not matched to a gene: 3. Study findings and constraints: Abundant beta clonotypes from cord blood bore fewer insertions; memory repertoires lacked this pattern.

The V and J genes are TRBV20-1 and TRBJ2-3; TRBD2 matches 16 bases. This clonotype was obtained from a newborn girl in good health. Sample: cord blood. The CDR3 here is CSASGTSGREDTQYF. DNA for the CDR3: TGCAGTGCTAGCGGGACTAGCGGGAGGGAGGATACGCAGTATTTT.